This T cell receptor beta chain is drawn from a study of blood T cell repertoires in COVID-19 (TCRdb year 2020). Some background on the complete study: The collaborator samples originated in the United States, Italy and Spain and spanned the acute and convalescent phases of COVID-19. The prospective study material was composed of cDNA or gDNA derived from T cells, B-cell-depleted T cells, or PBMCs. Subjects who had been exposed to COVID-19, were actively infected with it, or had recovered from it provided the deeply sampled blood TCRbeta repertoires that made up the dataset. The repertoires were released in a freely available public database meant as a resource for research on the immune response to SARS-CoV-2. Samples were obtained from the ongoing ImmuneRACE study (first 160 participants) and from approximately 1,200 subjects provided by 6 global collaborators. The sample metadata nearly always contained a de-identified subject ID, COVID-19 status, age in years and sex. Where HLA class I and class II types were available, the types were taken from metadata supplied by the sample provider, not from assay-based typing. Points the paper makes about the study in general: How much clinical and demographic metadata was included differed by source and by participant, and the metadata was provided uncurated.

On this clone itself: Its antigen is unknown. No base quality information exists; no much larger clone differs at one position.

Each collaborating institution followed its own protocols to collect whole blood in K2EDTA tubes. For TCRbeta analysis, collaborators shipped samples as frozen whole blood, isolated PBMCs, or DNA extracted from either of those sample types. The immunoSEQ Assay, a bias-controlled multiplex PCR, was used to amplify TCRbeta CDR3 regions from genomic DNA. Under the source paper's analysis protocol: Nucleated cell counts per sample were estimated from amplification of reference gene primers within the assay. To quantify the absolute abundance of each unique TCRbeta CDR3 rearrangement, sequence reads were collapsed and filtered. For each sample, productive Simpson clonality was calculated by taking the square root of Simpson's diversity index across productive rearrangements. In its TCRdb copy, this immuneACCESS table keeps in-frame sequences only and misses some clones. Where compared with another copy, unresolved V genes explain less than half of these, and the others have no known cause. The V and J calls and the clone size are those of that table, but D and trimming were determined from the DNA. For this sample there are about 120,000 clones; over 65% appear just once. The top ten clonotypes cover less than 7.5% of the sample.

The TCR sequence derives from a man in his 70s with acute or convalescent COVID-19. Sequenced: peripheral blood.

The bases are TGCAGTGCTCTTTATGGCTACACCTTC. This translates into CSALYGYTF. The chain is encoded by TRBV20-1 joined to TRBJ1-2, with the D gene uncertain. The CDR3 spans 9 residues, from the cysteine through the phenylalanine. The only DNA kept is the CDR3, 27 bases in frame from the first base. From a lookup of the germline V gene (reference sequence), CDR1 and CDR2 are DFQATT and SNEGSKA. V is pared back by 5 bases and J by 5 bases, with 3 bases lying between the germline termini.